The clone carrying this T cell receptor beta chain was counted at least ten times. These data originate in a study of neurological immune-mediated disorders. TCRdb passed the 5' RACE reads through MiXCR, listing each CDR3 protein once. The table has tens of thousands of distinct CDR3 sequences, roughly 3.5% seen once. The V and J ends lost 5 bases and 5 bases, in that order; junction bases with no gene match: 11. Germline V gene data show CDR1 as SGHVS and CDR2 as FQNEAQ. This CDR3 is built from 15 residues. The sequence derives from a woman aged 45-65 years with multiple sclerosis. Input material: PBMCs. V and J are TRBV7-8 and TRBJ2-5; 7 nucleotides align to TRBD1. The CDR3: CASSPRDSFMETQYF. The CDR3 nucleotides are TGTGCCAGCAGCCCCCGGGACAGTTTTATGGAGACCCAGTACTTC.